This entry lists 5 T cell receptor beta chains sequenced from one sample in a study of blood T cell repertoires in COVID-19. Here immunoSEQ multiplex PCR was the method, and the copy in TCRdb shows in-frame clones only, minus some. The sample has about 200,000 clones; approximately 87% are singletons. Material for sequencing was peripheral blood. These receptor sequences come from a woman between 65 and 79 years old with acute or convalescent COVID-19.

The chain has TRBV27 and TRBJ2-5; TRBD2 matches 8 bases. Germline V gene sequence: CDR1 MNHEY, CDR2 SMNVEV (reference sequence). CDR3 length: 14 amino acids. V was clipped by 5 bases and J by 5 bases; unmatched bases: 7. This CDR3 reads CASSRRGGMETQYF. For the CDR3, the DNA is TGTGCCAGCAGTCGCCGGGGGGGCATGGAGACCCAGTACTTC.

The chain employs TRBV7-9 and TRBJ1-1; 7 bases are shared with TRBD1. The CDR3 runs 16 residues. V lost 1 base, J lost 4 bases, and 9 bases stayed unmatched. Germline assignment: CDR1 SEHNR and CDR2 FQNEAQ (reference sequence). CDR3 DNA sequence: TGTGCCAGCAGCTTAGGGCCTACAGGGGCCGGCACTGAAGCTTTCTTT. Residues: CASSLGPTGAGTEAFF.

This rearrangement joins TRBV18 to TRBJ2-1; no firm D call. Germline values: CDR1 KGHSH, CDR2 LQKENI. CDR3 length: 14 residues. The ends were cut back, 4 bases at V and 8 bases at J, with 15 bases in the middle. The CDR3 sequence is CASSRRSPEDEQFF. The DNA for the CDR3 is TGTGCCAGCTCACGACGGAGTCCAGAAGATGAGCAGTTCTTC. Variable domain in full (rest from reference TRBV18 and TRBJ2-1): NAGVMQNPRHLVRRRGQEARLRCSPMKGHSHVYWYRQLPEEGLKFMVYLQKENIIDESGMPKERFSAEFPKEGPSILRIQQVVRGDSAAYFCASSRRSPEDEQFFGPGTRLTVL.

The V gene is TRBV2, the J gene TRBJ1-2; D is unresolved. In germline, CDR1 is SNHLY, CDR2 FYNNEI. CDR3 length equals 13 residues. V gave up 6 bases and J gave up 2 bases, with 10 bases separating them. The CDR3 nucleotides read TGTGCCAGCAGGTTGACATCGAACTATGGCTACACCTTC. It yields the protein CASRLTSNYGYTF.

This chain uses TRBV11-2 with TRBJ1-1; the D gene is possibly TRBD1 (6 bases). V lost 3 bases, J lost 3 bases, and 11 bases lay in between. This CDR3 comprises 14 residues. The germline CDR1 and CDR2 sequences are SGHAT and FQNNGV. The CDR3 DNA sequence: TGTGCCAGCAGCTTTTTCCGGACAGACACTGAAGCTTTCTTT. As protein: CASSFFRTDTEAFF.